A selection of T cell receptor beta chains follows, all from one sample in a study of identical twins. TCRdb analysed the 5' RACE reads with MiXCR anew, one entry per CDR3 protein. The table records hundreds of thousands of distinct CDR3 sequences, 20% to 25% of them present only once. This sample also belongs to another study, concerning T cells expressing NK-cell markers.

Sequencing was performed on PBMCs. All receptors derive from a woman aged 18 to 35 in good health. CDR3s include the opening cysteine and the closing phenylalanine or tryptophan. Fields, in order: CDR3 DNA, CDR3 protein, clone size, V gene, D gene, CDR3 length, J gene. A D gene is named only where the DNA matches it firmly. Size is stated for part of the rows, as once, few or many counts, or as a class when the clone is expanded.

CDR3 DNA: TGCAGTGCTGGGAGGGCAGATACGCAGTATTTT
CDR3 protein: CSAGRADTQYF
clone size: few
V gene: TRBV20-1
D gene: TRBD2
CDR3 length: 11
J gene: TRBJ2-3

CDR3 DNA: TGCAGTGCCCCGGTTGGTCTAGCGGGAATGAATGAGCAGTTCTTC
CDR3 protein: CSAPVGLAGMNEQFF
clone size: few
V gene: TRBV20-1
D gene: TRBD2
CDR3 length: 15
J gene: TRBJ2-1

CDR3 DNA: TGTGCCAGCAGCTTGAGGCAGGACACAGATACGCAGTATTTT
CDR3 protein: CASSLRQDTDTQYF
clone size: -
V gene: TRBV7-9
D gene: -
CDR3 length: 14
J gene: TRBJ2-3

CDR3 DNA: TGCAGTGCTCCCCGGGGTCAGGCTCCCCCGGGGGATGGCTACACCTTC
CDR3 protein: CSAPRGQAPPGDGYTF
clone size: few
V gene: TRBV20-1
D gene: -
CDR3 length: 16
J gene: TRBJ1-2

CDR3 DNA: TGTGCCAGCAGCTTAGACAGGGCGATAGGCTATGGCTACACCTTC
CDR3 protein: CASSLDRAIGYGYTF
clone size: -
V gene: TRBV11-2
D gene: -
CDR3 length: 15
J gene: TRBJ1-2

CDR3 DNA: TGTGCCAGCAGCGTAGCTGCTTTGAAGGACGAGCAGTACTTC
CDR3 protein: CASSVAALKDEQYF
clone size: few
V gene: TRBV9
D gene: -
CDR3 length: 14
J gene: TRBJ2-7

CDR3 DNA: TGTGCCACCCCCATAAATTCATGGCAGGTCCACTACGAGCAGTACTTC
CDR3 protein: CATPINSWQVHYEQYF
clone size: -
V gene: TRBV10-3
D gene: -
CDR3 length: 16
J gene: TRBJ2-7

CDR3 DNA: TGCAGTGCTATGAGCCCCGCCCAGGGGGCCTACGAGCAGTACTTC
CDR3 protein: CSAMSPAQGAYEQYF
clone size: -
V gene: TRBV20-1
D gene: TRBD1
CDR3 length: 15
J gene: TRBJ2-7

CDR3 DNA: TGTGCCAGCAGCCCTAACCACGGGACAGTCTACAATGAGCAGTTCTTC
CDR3 protein: CASSPNHGTVYNEQFF
clone size: -
V gene: TRBV11-2
D gene: TRBD1
CDR3 length: 16
J gene: TRBJ2-1

CDR3 DNA: TGTGCCAGCAAACAGGGGGGTTCCTACGAGCAGTACTTC
CDR3 protein: CASKQGGSYEQYF
clone size: few
V gene: TRBV5-6
D gene: TRBD1
CDR3 length: 13
J gene: TRBJ2-7

CDR3 DNA: TGTGCCAGCAGGGCGGGACAGGGGACCTACGAGCAGTACTTC
CDR3 protein: CASRAGQGTYEQYF
clone size: -
V gene: TRBV6-1
D gene: TRBD1
CDR3 length: 14
J gene: TRBJ2-7

CDR3 DNA: TGTGCCAGCAGCTTAGGGACAGGGTTTACGGGCGAGCAGTACTTC
CDR3 protein: CASSLGTGFTGEQYF
clone size: few
V gene: TRBV7-9
D gene: TRBD1
CDR3 length: 15
J gene: TRBJ2-7

CDR3 DNA: TGCAGTGCTCCCACCTGGACTGGTTCCTACGAGCAGTACTTC
CDR3 protein: CSAPTWTGSYEQYF
clone size: -
V gene: TRBV20-1
D gene: -
CDR3 length: 14
J gene: TRBJ2-7

CDR3 DNA: TGTGCCAGCAGTGAAGAGTTCAGGGTCGGGGAGCAGTACTTC
CDR3 protein: CASSEEFRVGEQYF
clone size: few
V gene: TRBV6-1
D gene: -
CDR3 length: 14
J gene: TRBJ2-7